The sample holds a few counts of the clone carrying this T cell receptor (beta chain). Antigen unknown. This CDR3 spans 12 amino acids. Germline V lookup: CDR1 SNHLY, CDR2 FYNNEI. V shed 6 bases and J 6 bases; nucleotides not matched to a gene: 3. Library preparation (for TCRbeta) was performed with unique molecular identifiers. Each CDR3 protein gets one entry after TCRdb re-called the PCR reads with MiXCR. Of fewer than 700,000 distinct CDR3 sequences listed, roughly 13% are singletons. This record comes from a study of T-cell reconstitution after alpha-beta-depleted transplantation in children. Study-level findings and limits: From newly produced T cells came most of the T-cell counts and diversity one year after transplant.

The chain links TRBV2 to TRBJ2-7, with 9 bases matching TRBD1. This sample comprised PBMCs, mostly from graft donor cells, obtained 360 days after TCRalphabeta/CD19-depleted stem cell transplant. The clonotype originates from a male patient younger than 18 who had a stem cell transplant for acute myeloid leukemia, so the T cells may come from the graft donor. For the CDR3, the DNA is TGTGCCAGCAGCGGGGACAGGGTCGAGCAGTACTTC. Residues: CASSGDRVEQYF.